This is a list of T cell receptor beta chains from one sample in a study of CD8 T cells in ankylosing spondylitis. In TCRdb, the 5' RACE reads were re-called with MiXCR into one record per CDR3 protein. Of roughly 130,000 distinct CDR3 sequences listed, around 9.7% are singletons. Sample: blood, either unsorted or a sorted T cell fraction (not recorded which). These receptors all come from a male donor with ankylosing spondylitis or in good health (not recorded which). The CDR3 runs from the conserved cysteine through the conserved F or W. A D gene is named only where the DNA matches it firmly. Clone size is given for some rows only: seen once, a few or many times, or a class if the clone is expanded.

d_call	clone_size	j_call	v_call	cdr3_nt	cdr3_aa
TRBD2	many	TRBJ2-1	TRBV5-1	TGCGCCAGCAGCTTGAATCCATTAGCGGGGGACAATGAGCAGTTCTTC	CASSLNPLAGDNEQFF
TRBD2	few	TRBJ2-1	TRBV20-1	TGCAGTGCTAGACACCCTAGCGGGAGGGGCAATGAGCAGTTCTTC	CSARHPSGRGNEQFF
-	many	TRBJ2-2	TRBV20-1	TGCAGTGCTAGAGGAGAAGGGCGAAACACCGGGGAGCTGTTTTTT	CSARGEGRNTGELFF
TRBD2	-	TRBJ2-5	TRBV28	TGTGCCAGCAGCCGCCCTAGCGGGGGCCAAGAGACCCAGTACTTC	CASSRPSGGQETQYF
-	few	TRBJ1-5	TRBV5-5	TGTGCCAGCAGCTTGGATCTTAGCAATCAGCCCCAGCATTTT	CASSLDLSNQPQHF
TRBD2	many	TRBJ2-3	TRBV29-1	TGCAGCGTTGTGGCTAGCGGGAGAGGGGATACGCAGTATTTT	CSVVASGRGDTQYF
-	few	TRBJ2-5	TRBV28	TGTGCCAGCAGTCCACTGATTACCGGTATAGAACGCCAAGAGACCCAGTACTTC	CASSPLITGIERQETQYF
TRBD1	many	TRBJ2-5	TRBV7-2	TGTGCCAGCAGCTTAGACAGGGGGATGGAGACCCAGTACTTC	CASSLDRGMETQYF
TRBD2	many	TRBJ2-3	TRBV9	TGTGCCAGCAGCCCGGGACTAGCGAGCACAGATACGCAGTATTTT	CASSPGLASTDTQYF
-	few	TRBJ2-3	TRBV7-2	TGTGCCAGCAGCTTAGGGGCGTCGCAGTATTTT	CASSLGASQYF
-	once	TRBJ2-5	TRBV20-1	TGCAGTGCTAGGGCTAGGGTGGAGACCCAGTACTTC	CSARARVETQYF
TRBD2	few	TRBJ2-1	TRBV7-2	TGTGCCAGCAGCCCGGGACTAGTTAACAATGAGCAGTTCTTC	CASSPGLVNNEQFF
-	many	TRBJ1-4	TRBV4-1	TGCGCCAGCAGCGAGCACCCAGGGGATCCGACGGGAACTAATGAAAAACTGTTTTTT	CASSEHPGDPTGTNEKLFF
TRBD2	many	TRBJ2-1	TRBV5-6	TGTGCCAGCAGCTTGTGGCGGACTAGCGTTAATGAGCAGTTCTTC	CASSLWRTSVNEQFF
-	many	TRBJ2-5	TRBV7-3	TGTGCCAGCAGCTTAGGCACGGCACAACAAGAGACCCAGTACTTC	CASSLGTAQQETQYF
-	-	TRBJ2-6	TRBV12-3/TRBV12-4	TGTGCCAGCAGTGCACCGGGACAAATAATCTCTGGGGCCAACGGCCTGACTTTC	CASSAPGQIISGANGLTF
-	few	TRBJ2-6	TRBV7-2	TGTGCCAGCAGCTTAGCTTCATGGATCAAGACTGGGGCCAACGGCCTGACTTTC	CASSLASWIKTGANGLTF
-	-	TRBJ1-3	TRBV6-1	TGTGCCAGCACCGCCCACCAGGACTCTGGAAACACCATATATTTT	CASTAHQDSGNTIYF
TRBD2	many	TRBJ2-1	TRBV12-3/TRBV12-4	TGTGCCAGCAGTTTGAGCTCTAGCGGGCTATCCTACAATGAGCAGTTCTTC	CASSLSSSGLSYNEQFF
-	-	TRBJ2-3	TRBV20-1	TGCAGTGCTAGAGTTAGAGTAACTAGCACAGATACGCAGTATTTT	CSARVRVTSTDTQYF
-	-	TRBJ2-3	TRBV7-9	TGTGCCAGCAGCCAGGGGCCCAGGGGCACAGATACGCAGTATTTT	CASSQGPRGTDTQYF
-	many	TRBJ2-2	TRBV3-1	TGTGCCAGCAGCCAGGCACTATGGGCCGGGGAGCTGTTTTTT	CASSQALWAGELFF
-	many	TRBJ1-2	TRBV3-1	TGTGCCAGCAGCCAAGCACACAGGGCCCATGGCTACACCTTC	CASSQAHRAHGYTF
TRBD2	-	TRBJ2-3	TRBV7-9	TGTGCCAGCAGCTTAGCTAGCGGGAACGCAGATACGCAGTATTTT	CASSLASGNADTQYF
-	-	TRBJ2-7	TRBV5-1	TGCGCCAGCCACGCGACCTCGAAGGGGGAGCAGTACTTC	CASHATSKGEQYF
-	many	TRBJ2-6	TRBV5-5	TGTGCCAGCAGCTTATCAGACTCTGGGGCCAACGTCCTGACTTTC	CASSLSDSGANVLTF
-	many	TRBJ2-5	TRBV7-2	TGTGCCAGCAGCTTAGAACGGAGACTGATCCAAGAGACCCAGTACTTC	CASSLERRLIQETQYF
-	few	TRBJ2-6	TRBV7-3	TGTGCCAGCAGCTTGTTAGTGTCTGGGGCCAACGTCCTGACTTTC	CASSLLVSGANVLTF
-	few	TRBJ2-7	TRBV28	TGTGCCAGCAGTTTATATTCAAATTCTCTCAGGGAGCAGTACTTC	CASSLYSNSLREQYF
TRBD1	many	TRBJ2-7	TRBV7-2	TGTGCCAGCAGCCCGGACAGGACCTACGAGCAGTACTTC	CASSPDRTYEQYF
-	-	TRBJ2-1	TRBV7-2	TGTGCCAGCAGCTTAGGCCGCTGGAGCTCCTACAATGAGCAGTTCTTC	CASSLGRWSSYNEQFF
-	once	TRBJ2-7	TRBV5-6	TGTGCCAGCAGCCCGCTTGGGGGCGAAATCTCCTACGAGCAGTACTTC	CASSPLGGEISYEQYF
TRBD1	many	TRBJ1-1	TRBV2	TGTGCCAGCAGTCGGGACAGTGGCACTGAAGCTTTCTTT	CASSRDSGTEAFF
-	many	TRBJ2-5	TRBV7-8	TGTGCCAGCAGCTTAAGTGGGGCACGCAAAGAGACCCAGTACTTC	CASSLSGARKETQYF
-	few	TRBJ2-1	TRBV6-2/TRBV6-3	TGTGCCACCCAAGACCGGAGCTCCTACAATGAGCAGTTCTTC	CATQDRSSYNEQFF
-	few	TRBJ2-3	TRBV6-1	TGTGCCAGCAGTGGGGGGGGGCTGGGAGATACGCAGTATTTT	CASSGGGLGDTQYF
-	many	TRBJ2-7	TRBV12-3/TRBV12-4	TGTGCCAGCAGTAAAACCGACAGTTCCGAGCAGTACTTC	CASSKTDSSEQYF
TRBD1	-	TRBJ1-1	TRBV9	TGTGCCAGCAGCTCACGAGACAGGGCAGGGATGAACACTGACGCTTTCTTT	CASSSRDRAGMNTDAFF
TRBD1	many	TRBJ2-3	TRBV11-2	TGTGCCAGCAGCCTCGACAGGGGCGATACGCAGTATTTT	CASSLDRGDTQYF
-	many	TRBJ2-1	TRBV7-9	TGTGCCAGCAGCTTGCGGGACTCCTACAATGAGCAGTTCTTC	CASSLRDSYNEQFF
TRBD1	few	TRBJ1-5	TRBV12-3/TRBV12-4	TGTGCCAGCAGCCGAAGACCGGGACAGGACACCTATTATAGCAATCAGCCCCAGCATTTT	CASSRRPGQDTYYSNQPQHF
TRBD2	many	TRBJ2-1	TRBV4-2	TGTGCCAGCAGCCAAGATTGGCTAGCGGGAGAGGAGCAGTTCTTC	CASSQDWLAGEEQFF
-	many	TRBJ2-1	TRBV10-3	TGTGCCATCATAGCTAGTCCTAACAATGACAATGAGCAGTTCTTC	CAIIASPNNDNEQFF
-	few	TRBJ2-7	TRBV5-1	TGCGCCAGCAGCACAGGGATATCCTACGAGCAGTACTTC	CASSTGISYEQYF
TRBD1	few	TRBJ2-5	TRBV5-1	TGCGCCAGCAGGATTGGGACAGCGAACCAAGAGACCCAGTACTTC	CASRIGTANQETQYF
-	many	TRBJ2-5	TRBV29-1	TGCAGCGTTGAAGGTATAAGGGCGGACGAGACCCAGTACTTC	CSVEGIRADETQYF
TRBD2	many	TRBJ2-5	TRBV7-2	TGTGCCAGCAGCTTAGTCGCTAGCGGACGCCAAGAGACCCAGTACTTC	CASSLVASGRQETQYF
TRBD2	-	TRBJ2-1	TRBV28	TGTGCCAGCAGTTTAAATTCGGGAGGAGGCTACAATGAGCAGTTCTTC	CASSLNSGGGYNEQFF